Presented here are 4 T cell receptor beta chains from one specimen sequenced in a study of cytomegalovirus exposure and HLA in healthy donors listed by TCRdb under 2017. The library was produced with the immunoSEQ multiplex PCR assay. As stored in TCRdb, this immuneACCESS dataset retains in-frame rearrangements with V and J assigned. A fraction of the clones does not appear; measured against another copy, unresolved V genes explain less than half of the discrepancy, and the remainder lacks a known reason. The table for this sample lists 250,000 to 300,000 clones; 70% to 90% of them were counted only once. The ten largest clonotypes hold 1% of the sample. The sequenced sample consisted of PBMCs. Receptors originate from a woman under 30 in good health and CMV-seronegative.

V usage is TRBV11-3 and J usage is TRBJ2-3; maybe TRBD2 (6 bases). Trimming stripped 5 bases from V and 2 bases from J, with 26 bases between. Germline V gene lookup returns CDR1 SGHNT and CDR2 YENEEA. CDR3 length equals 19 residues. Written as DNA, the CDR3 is TGTGCCAGCAGCCGGAGGGGAGGCGGGCGAACAAGATACACAGATACGCAGTATTTT. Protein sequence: CASSRRGGGRTRYTDTQYF.

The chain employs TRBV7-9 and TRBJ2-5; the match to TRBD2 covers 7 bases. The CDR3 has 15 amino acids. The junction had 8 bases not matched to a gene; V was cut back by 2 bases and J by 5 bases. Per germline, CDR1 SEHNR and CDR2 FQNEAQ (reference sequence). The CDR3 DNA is TGTGCCAGCAGCTTATTAGCGGGCTGGGCCGAGACCCAGTACTTC. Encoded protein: CASSLLAGWAETQYF.

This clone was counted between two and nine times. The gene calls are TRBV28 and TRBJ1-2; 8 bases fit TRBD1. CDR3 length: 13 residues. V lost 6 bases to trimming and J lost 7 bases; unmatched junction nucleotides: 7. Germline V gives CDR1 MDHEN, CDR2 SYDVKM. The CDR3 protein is CASSFGQGPGYTF. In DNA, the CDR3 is TGTGCCAGCAGCTTTGGACAGGGCCCTGGCTACACCTTC.

The CDR3 sequence is CAWSVASGSSLAYEQYF. In DNA form, the CDR3 reads TGTGCCTGGAGTGTAGCTAGCGGGAGCTCCCTTGCCTACGAGCAGTACTTC. The rearrangement links TRBV30 to TRBJ2-7, with 10 nucleotides matching TRBD2. V lost 0 bases, J lost 2 bases, and 10 bases stayed unmatched. The germline V gene encodes CDR1 GTSNPN and CDR2 SVGIG (reference sequence). The CDR3 consists of 17 residues. Complete variable domain (other parts from reference TRBV30 and TRBJ2-7): SQTIHQWPATLVQPVGSPLSLECTVEGTSNPNLYWYRQAAGRGLQLLFYSVGIGQISSEVPQNLSASRPQDRQFILSSKKLLLSDSGFYLCAWSVASGSSLAYEQYFGPGTRLTVT.